This T cell receptor (beta chain) came from a study of T cells in Graves' hyperthyroidism and ophthalmopathy. Pregnant or lactating patients were excluded, as were those with uncontrolled infection or other autoimmune disease. RNA transcripts gave rise to amplified TCR beta CDR3 regions. Researchers ran a first-round RT-PCR on the TCR CDR3 using the HTBI primer set. MiXCR, run by TCRdb on the multiplex PCR reads, gives a single entry per CDR3 protein. The data contain 400,000 to 500,000 distinct CDR3 sequences, roughly 14% of them seen just once; the ten biggest clones take up around 13%. Regarding this clonotype: A read error is possible here, since a much larger clone lies one base away.

The TCR sequence derives from a man aged 18 to 29 with Graves' ophthalmopathy. Sequenced material: blood.

The CDR3 is CASSLSQGGYEQHF. CDR3 nucleotide sequence: TGTGCCAGCAGTTTGTCACAGGGTGGCTACGAGCAGCACTTC. The chain uses TRBV12-3 or TRBV12-4 and TRBJ2-7; possible D gene TRBD1, 6 bases. This CDR3 contains 14 residues.